The TCR beta chain under discussion was sequenced for a study of cytomegalovirus exposure and HLA in healthy donors. Looked up from germline, CDR1 is SNHLY and CDR2 is FYNNEI. The CDR3 sequence is 13 residues long. The V end was cut by 3 bases, the J end by 5 bases, with 10 bases between. Vbeta (60) and Jbeta (13) primers were used in the PCR. Sequenced by immunoSEQ multiplex PCR; TCRdb stores in-frame clones only, minus some. The sample has tens of thousands of clones, roughly 80% seen once. The sequencing sample was made of PBMCs. The clonotype originates from a woman under 40 in good health and CMV-seropositive. This chain uses TRBV2 with TRBJ2-5; D is possibly TRBD2 (5 bases). The CDR3 DNA reads TGTGCCAGCAGTGATCGAATAGCGGAGACCCAGTACTTC. Encoded protein: CASSDRIAETQYF.